The present TCR beta chain was sequenced within a study of neoadjuvant anti-PD-1 for oral cavity cancer (dated by TCRdb to the early 2020s). Describing the broader study: Patients mostly received three to four biweekly doses of nivolumab at 3 mg/kg before curative-intent surgical resection. Patients who did not progress were given a fourth nivolumab dose at about day 43 and had definitive surgical resection on days 50-56. Under RECIST 1.1, patients with complete response, partial response or stable disease were classed as responders, and patients with progression were classed as non-responders. There were 11 to 13 patients in the parent correlative cohort, and the response rate was less than 40%.

Here is what the overall study found, with its caveats: Higher pretreatment blood TCRbeta clonality and lower post-treatment tumor TCRbeta clonality were correlated with higher pretreatment blood Treg/Th17 ratios. Within PBMCs, T cell clonality (Gini index) was significantly higher in non-responders than responders after neoadjuvant nivolumab. The TCR analyses had only three patients in each response group, and the authors called for validation in larger cohorts.

As concerns this clone: Which antigen it targets is not known. Base qualities are not provided; no much larger clone lies one nucleotide away.

For deep sequencing of PBMC libraries, mostly 450 to 500 ng of input genomic DNA was used, and six replicates were run per sample. TCRbeta libraries were prepared with the immunoSEQ hsTCRbeta kit according to the manufacturer's instructions. Sequencing of the completed libraries took place using an Illumina NovaSeq 6000 S4 flow cell after they had been pooled to about 3 nM. The paper's data handling went like this. The immunoSEQ Analyzer handled quality control and preprocessing of the raw data. The analysis was limited to productive rearrangements, and each clonotype was defined by a unique CDR3 amino acid sequence. Using the R package tcR, the researchers computed the Gini-Simpson index as their estimate of repertoire clonality. Gini indices were compared with Student's t test, and associations with tumor size change were assessed by Pearson correlation. TCRdb provides this immuneACCESS table in a form limited to in-frame rearrangements. Some clones are lacking; in checked studies, under half of them reflect an unresolved V gene, and why the rest are absent is not known. From that table come the V and J calls and clone size; the DNA was used to work out D and trimming. Recorded for this sample are more than 10,000 clones; around 66% of them occurred a single time. About 2.5% of the sample rests with the top ten.

This specimen's time point label, interpreted: before neoadjuvant nivolumab. Patients had been newly diagnosed with stage II-IVA oral cavity squamous cell carcinoma, and no prior systemic or radiation treatment had been given to the patients. The cohort was made up of patients with locally advanced, HPV-negative oral cavity squamous cell carcinoma. No culture maintenance or expansion was done, as the peripheral blood mononuclear cells went straight to analysis. The samples were drawn from a longitudinal correlative study tied to a single-arm phase II trial testing neoadjuvant nivolumab in oral cavity squamous cell carcinoma. Subject-matched pre- and post-treatment PBMCs and tumors from three responders and three non-responders underwent genomic DNA-based TCRbeta sequencing. Peripheral blood mononuclear cells were collected once before nivolumab treatment and again after treatment, at the time of surgery. The Maxwell RSC DNA from Cells kit was used to extract genomic DNA from PBMCs.

CDR1 MGHRA and CDR2 YSYEKL were looked up in the germline V gene. A distance of 15 bases separates the germline ends of V and J, which lose 6 bases and 4 bases respectively. Its CDR3 holds 14 amino acids, cysteine through phenylalanine. The sequence is cut down to CDR3 DNA, 42 bases in frame from base 1. The V and J genes are TRBV4-1 and TRBJ1-2; the D segment could be TRBD1, given 5 matching bases. The starting material was PBMCs, obtained before nivolumab (anti-PD-1) treatment. The sequence was collected from a person aged 35-80 years with oral cavity squamous cell carcinoma. The DNA sequence is TGCGCCAGCAGGCCCGCCAGGGAACCCTATGGCTACACCTTC. Its protein reads: CASRPAREPYGYTF.